Listed here are 23 T cell receptor beta chains from one sample, sequenced in a study of T cell changes during pregnancy in multiple sclerosis. Profiling relied on immunoSEQ multiplex PCR, and the TCRdb table lists in-frame clones only, not all of them. The profile covers 88,000 or so clones, with just over 90% appearing a single time and 2.6% taken by the ten largest. Here the sequenced sample was peripheral blood, taken before pregnancy. The receptors originated from a female donor with multiple sclerosis, enrolled in a pregnancy study.

The count of this clone is one. The J gene is TRBJ2-3, the V gene TRBV6-6; 8 bases agree with TRBD2. Germline V gene data show CDR1 as MNHNY and CDR2 as SVGAGI (reference sequence). This CDR3 contains 15 residues. With V trimmed by 6 bases and J by 2 bases, 7 bases remained unmatched. The CDR3 sequence: CASRGLVTSTDTQYF. The CDR3 coding sequence is TGTGCCAGCAGGGGACTAGTCACCTCCACAGATACGCAGTATTTT.

The V call is TRBV4-3, the J call TRBJ1-3; a weak D match, TRBD1 (5 bases). CDR1 LGHNA and CDR2 YSLEER come from the germline V gene. The CDR3 runs 16 residues. The V gene lost 0 bases and the J gene lost 3 bases, with 12 bases spanning the gap. The CDR3 sequence: CASSQEAGLGGNTIYF. The CDR3 DNA follows: TGCGCCAGCAGCCAAGAAGCAGGGCTCGGTGGAAACACCATATATTTT.

This chain links TRBV7-2 with TRBJ2-5, with TRBD2 matching over 11 bases. Germline trimming cut 1 base from V and 5 bases from J; bases unmatched to any gene: 9. CDR1 is SGHTA, CDR2 FQGNSA, per germline. CDR3 size: 17 residues. The DNA of the CDR3 is TGTGCCAGCAGCTTAGGAAGGGGACTAGCGGTGAGGGAGACCCAGTACTTC. Protein product: CASSLGRGLAVRETQYF.

This sequence joins TRBV11-2 and TRBJ2-2, with 7 positions matching TRBD2. CDR1 SGHAT and CDR2 FQNNGV come from the germline V gene. The CDR3 is made up of 15 amino acids. V was pared by 5 bases and J by 0 bases, with 3 bases of the junction left unmatched. The CDR3 reads CASSERDANTGELFF. The CDR3 nucleotides are TGTGCCAGCAGCGAGCGGGATGCGAACACCGGGGAGCTGTTTTTT.

The gene calls are TRBV7-2 and TRBJ2-4; D is possibly TRBD2 (6 bases). This CDR3 is 16 amino acids long. V lost 5 bases, J lost 3 bases, and 17 bases lay in between. Germline CDR1 and CDR2: SGHTA and FQGNSA. CDR3 protein: CASSPYGGSGKNIQYF. CDR3 nucleotides: TGTGCCAGCAGCCCGTACGGGGGTAGTGGCAAAAACATTCAGTACTTC.

The V call is TRBV5-4, the J call TRBJ2-3; 7 nucleotides line up with TRBD1. The CDR3 length is 16 residues. Trimming at V came to 0 bases and at J to 0 bases, leaving 4 bases not matched to a gene. Germline V gene sequence: CDR1 SGHNT, CDR2 YYREEE (reference sequence). The chain's CDR3 is CASSLGDRRSTDTQYF. The DNA for the CDR3 is TGTGCCAGCAGCTTGGGGGACAGACGGAGCACAGATACGCAGTATTTT.

This chain links TRBV11-2 with TRBJ2-7; D unclear. The germline V gene encodes CDR1 SGHAT and CDR2 FQNNGV. Deletions cut 2 bases from V and 4 bases from J, with 6 bases between. The CDR3 consists of 12 residues. CDR3 nucleotide sequence: TGTGCCAGCAGCTTAAATCCGTACGAGCAGTACTTC. Residues: CASSLNPYEQYF.

V is TRBV5-1 and J is TRBJ2-3; a weak D match, TRBD2 (6 bases). V was cut by 4 bases and J by 3 bases, with 15 bases left in between. This CDR3 spans 15 amino acids. Germline CDR1 reads SGHRS; CDR2 reads YFSETQ. CDR3 nucleotide sequence: TGCGCCAGCAGCGACGAAGGAGGGGTTACAGATACGCAGTATTTT. Protein product: CASSDEGGVTDTQYF.

V usage is TRBV28 and J usage is TRBJ1-1; TRBD1 agrees at 9 bases. The CDR3 length is 14 residues. Unmatched junction bases numbered 5, after V lost 6 bases and J lost 3 bases. Germline lookup yields CDR1 MDHEN and CDR2 SYDVKM. CDR3: CASSRTGGYTEAFF. The DNA for the CDR3 is TGTGCCAGCAGCCGAACAGGGGGCTACACTGAAGCTTTCTTT.

The chain uses TRBV4-2 and TRBJ1-2, with a possible D match to TRBD1 (6 bases). This CDR3 contains 14 residues. CDR1 is LGHNA, CDR2 YNFKEQ, per germline. Trimming stripped 1 base from V and 7 bases from J, with 13 bases between. CDR3 sequence (DNA): TGTGCCAGCAGCCAAGCTAGGACAGCCACTGGCTACACCTTC. Its translation is CASSQARTATGYTF.

This chain uses TRBV29-1 with TRBJ2-1, with D possibly being TRBD2 (7 bases). The CDR3 loop spans 15 amino acids. Germline V gene sequence: CDR1 SQVTM, CDR2 ANQGSEA. Trimming stripped 8 bases from V and 7 bases from J, with 24 bases between. As DNA, the CDR3 is TGCAGCTATCAAGGGGGGGTCAAGTCGGGGAATGAGCAGTTCTTC. Translation gives CSYQGGVKSGNEQFF.

This chain joins TRBV10-3 and TRBJ1-1; D is perhaps TRBD1 (6 bases). The CDR3 is 14 amino acids. V lost 4 bases to trimming and J lost 8 bases, with 17 bases between them. Germline V lookup: CDR1 ENHRY, CDR2 SYGVKD. The CDR3 protein is CAISGTSDRTEAFF. In DNA, the CDR3 is TGTGCCATCAGTGGAACCTCGGACAGAACAGAAGCTTTCTTT.

The chain joins TRBV9 to TRBJ1-1, with 8 bases matching TRBD1. The junction had 8 bases not matched to a gene; V was cut back by 0 bases and J by 4 bases. CDR3 size: 16 residues. Germline CDR1 is SGDLS and CDR2 is YYNGEE. This chain's CDR3 is CASSVDPGQGGTEAFF. The DNA of the CDR3 is TGTGCCAGCAGCGTAGACCCCGGACAGGGAGGCACTGAAGCTTTCTTT.

This chain links TRBV27 with TRBJ2-7; the match to TRBD1 covers 9 bases. The J segment lost 1 base and the V segment lost 7 bases, leaving 11 bases of the junction unmatched. From germline, CDR1 is MNHEY and CDR2 SMNVEV (reference sequence). There are 16 residues in the CDR3. The CDR3 DNA reads TGTGCCAGCAAGGACGATCGGGGACAGGGTTCCTACGAGCAGTACTTC. This encodes CASKDDRGQGSYEQYF.

The chain recombines TRBV28 with TRBJ1-4; D possibly corresponds to TRBD1 (5 bases). V was trimmed by 3 bases and J by 3 bases, leaving 8 bases between them. This CDR3 comprises 14 residues. Germline V lookup: CDR1 MDHEN, CDR2 SYDVKM. DNA for the CDR3: TGTGCCAGCAGTTTCCGACAGTCTAATGAAAAACTGTTTTTT. Its translation: CASSFRQSNEKLFF. The full variable domain, in which reference TRBV28 and TRBJ1-4 provide the parts outside the CDR3, is DVKVTQSSRYLVKRTGEKVFLECVQDMDHENMFWYRQDPGLGLRLIYFSYDVKMKEKGDIPEGYSVSREKKERFSLILESASTNQTSMYLCASSFRQSNEKLFFGSGTQLSVL.

The gene calls are TRBV7-9 and TRBJ2-7, with D possibly TRBD1 on 5 matching bases. Germline V CDR1 and CDR2: SEHNR, FQNEAQ (reference sequence). Trimming left V 4 bases short and J 7 bases short, with 14 bases between. The CDR3 extends over 13 amino acids. For the CDR3, the DNA is TGTGCCAGCAGCTCCCAGGGTACTTTTGAGCAGTACTTC. This encodes CASSSQGTFEQYF.

A single count supports this clone. CDR3 nucleotides: TGTGCCAGCAGACACCGGGACAGAGTCTACGAGCAGTACTTC. It encodes CASRHRDRVYEQYF. The J gene is TRBJ2-7, the V gene TRBV27, with 7 bases identical to TRBD1. The germline gives CDR1 MNHEY, CDR2 SMNVEV (reference sequence). The CDR3 contains 14 residues. The trim removed 6 bases at V and 3 bases at J, leaving 8 bases unmatched.

This clone has more than one count but fewer than ten. V is TRBV28 and J is TRBJ1-3, with D maybe TRBD1 (6 bases). V lost 9 bases and J lost 0, with 18 bases in between. This CDR3 comprises 16 residues. CDR1 MDHEN and CDR2 SYDVKM come from the germline V gene. The CDR3 region has the DNA TGTGCCAGTCACGAAGGGGGGGGTGCCTCTGGAAACACCATATATTTT. Its protein is CASHEGGGASGNTIYF.

Worth noting for this clone: It is unclear where the CDR3 begins or ends on the DNA, so no DNA is shown, and the CDR3 is as TCRdb lists it. The chain carries TRBV5-6 and TRBJ2-1; the table's TRBD2 call for D was not verified on the DNA. CDR1 SGHDT and CDR2 YYEEEE come from the germline V gene. The CDR3 sequence runs 17 residues, both termini included. CDR3 sequence reads: CASSFLWTSGTGDEQFF.

The chain uses TRBV7-2 and TRBJ2-3, with D unresolved. Trimming stripped 5 bases from V and 1 base from J, with 19 bases between. The CDR3 extends over 17 amino acids. Germline loops: CDR1 SGHTA, CDR2 FQGNSA. CDR3 coding DNA: TGTGCCAGCAGCCTTAGGAGTCCACCAGTAGGCACAGATACGCAGTATTTT. Amino acid sequence: CASSLRSPPVGTDTQYF.

This chain connects TRBV5-1 to TRBJ2-3, with TRBD1 identical over 7 bases. V lost 4 bases, J lost 0 bases, and 8 bases stayed unmatched. Germline loops: CDR1 SGHRS, CDR2 YFSETQ. The CDR3 loop spans 16 amino acids. In nucleotides, the CDR3 is TGCGCCAGCAGCCCATTGGGGACAGCGAGCACAGATACGCAGTATTTT. Translated, it gives CASSPLGTASTDTQYF.

This rearrangement joins TRBV19 to TRBJ2-1; tentative D call: TRBD2 (5 bases). The CDR3 is 12 residues long. Germline values: CDR1 LNHDA, CDR2 SQIVND (reference sequence). Trimming left V 9 bases short and J 8 bases short, with 14 bases between. As DNA, the CDR3 is TGTGCCAGCCGAACTAGTATCCATGAGCAGTTCTTC. This codes for CASRTSIHEQFF.

The chain combines TRBV11-3 with TRBJ2-7; a possible D gene is TRBD1 (6 bases). Germline CDR1 is SGHNT and CDR2 is YENEEA. Trimming took 1 base from V and 5 from J, leaving 9 bases between them. The CDR3 has 13 amino acids. The chain's CDR3 is CASSLAHRDEQYF. DNA of the CDR3: TGTGCCAGCAGCTTAGCCCACAGGGACGAGCAGTACTTC.